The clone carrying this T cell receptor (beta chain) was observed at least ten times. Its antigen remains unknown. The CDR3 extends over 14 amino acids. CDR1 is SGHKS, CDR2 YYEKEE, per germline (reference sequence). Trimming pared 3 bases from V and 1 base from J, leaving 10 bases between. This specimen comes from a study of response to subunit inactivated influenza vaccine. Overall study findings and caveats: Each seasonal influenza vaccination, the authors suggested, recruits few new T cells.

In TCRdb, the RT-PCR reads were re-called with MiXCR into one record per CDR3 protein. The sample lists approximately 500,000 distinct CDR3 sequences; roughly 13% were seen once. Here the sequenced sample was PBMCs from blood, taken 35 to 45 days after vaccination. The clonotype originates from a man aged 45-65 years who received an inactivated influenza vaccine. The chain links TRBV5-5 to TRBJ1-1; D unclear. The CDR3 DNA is TGTGCCAGCAGCTCAGGTCCGGAGAACACTGAAGCTTTCTTT. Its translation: CASSSGPENTEAFF.